One and the same sample provided the 21 T cell receptor beta chains below, sequenced in a study of identical twins. One entry per CDR3 protein, called by TCRdb with MiXCR from the 5' RACE reads. The sample has just over 500,000 distinct CDR3 sequences; roughly 21% are singletons. The sample was also linked to a second study, of T cells expressing NK-cell markers.

Sequenced input: CD4+ T cells sorted from blood. These receptors all come from a woman aged 18-29 years in good health.

The V gene is TRBV15, the J gene TRBJ2-5; 8 bases agree with TRBD2. Germline CDR1 reads LNHNV; CDR2 reads YYDKDF (reference sequence). This CDR3 spans 15 amino acids. The junction had 8 bases not matched to a gene; V was cut back by 0 bases and J by 8 bases. The CDR3 sequence: CATSRETGGLTTQYF. The CDR3 DNA reads as TGTGCCACCAGCAGAGAAACGGGGGGGTTGACAACCCAGTACTTC.

This clonotype was seen only a few times. The genes are TRBV7-2 and TRBJ2-5; perhaps TRBD2 as D (5 bases). Germline-derived CDR1 and CDR2 are SGHTA and FQGNSA. This CDR3 comprises 14 residues. Trimming stripped 1 base from V and 4 bases from J, with 10 bases between. The CDR3 region has the DNA TGTGCCAGCAGCTTAGACCTAACTAGAGAGACCCAGTACTTC. Its translation is CASSLDLTRETQYF.

This clonotype was detected only a few times. The V call is TRBV4-1, the J call TRBJ2-5; TRBD2 matches at 8 bases. The CDR3 extends over 13 amino acids. CDR1 MGHRA and CDR2 YSYEKL come from the germline V gene. The V segment lost 6 bases and the J segment 5 bases; nucleotides outside the gene matches: 5. The DNA of the CDR3 is TGCGCCAGCAGTAAGGCGGGGGGTGAGACCCAGTACTTC. It yields the protein CASSKAGGETQYF.

This clonotype was seen only a few times. The genes are TRBV5-1 and TRBJ2-3; TRBD2 matches at 7 bases. The CDR3 is made up of 15 amino acids. Germline values: CDR1 SGHRS, CDR2 YFSETQ. Germline trimming cut 6 bases from V and 4 bases from J; bases unmatched to any gene: 11. The CDR3 sequence: CASTGGGGSADTQYF. Written as DNA, the CDR3 is TGCGCCAGCACCGGCGGCGGGGGATCGGCAGATACGCAGTATTTT.

The chain links TRBV20-1 to TRBJ1-1; TRBD1 agrees at 8 bases. Per the germline V gene, CDR1 is DFQATT and CDR2 is SNEGSKA (reference sequence). The CDR3 extends over 13 amino acids. The junction had 7 bases not matched to a gene; V was cut back by 6 bases and J by 4 bases. CDR3 in amino acids: CSASRQGSTEAFF. The CDR3 DNA sequence: TGCAGTGCCTCACGACAGGGGAGCACTGAAGCTTTCTTT.

The rearrangement links TRBV27 to TRBJ2-7, with 7 bases fitting TRBD2. The germline V gene encodes CDR1 MNHEY and CDR2 SMNVEV (reference sequence). Unmatched junction bases numbered 15, after V lost 6 bases and J lost 4 bases. The length of the CDR3 is 16 residues. Here the CDR3 DNA reads TGTGCCAGCAGGCCGGGGAGCGGGATCCTTCTTTACGAGCAGTACTTC. Encoded protein: CASRPGSGILLYEQYF.

The gene calls are TRBV18 and TRBJ1-1; D not certain. The ends were cut back, 0 bases at V and 1 base at J, with 12 bases in the middle. The CDR3 has 16 amino acids. Looked up from germline, CDR1 is KGHSH and CDR2 is LQKENI. DNA for the CDR3: TGTGCCAGCTCACCACCCTCGGCCAGCCAGAACACTGAAGCTTTCTTT. Its protein product is CASSPPSASQNTEAFF.

This clonotype was counted only a few times. The chain employs TRBV9 and TRBJ2-5; D gene unclear. Germline V lookup: CDR1 SGDLS, CDR2 YYNGEE. This CDR3 is 12 amino acids long. V gave up 2 bases and J gave up 3 bases, with 5 bases separating them. CDR3 coding DNA: TGTGCCAGCAGCGTCTCAGAAGAGACCCAGTACTTC. It encodes CASSVSEETQYF.

This clonotype occurred a few times. The J gene is TRBJ2-5, the V gene TRBV5-1, with D possibly TRBD2 on 5 matching bases. Germline CDR1 SGHRS, CDR2 YFSETQ. CDR3 size: 14 residues. Deletions cut 2 bases from V and 5 bases from J, with 13 bases between. The CDR3 here is CASSFFGSGETQYF. In DNA form, the CDR3 reads TGCGCCAGCAGCTTTTTTGGGTCGGGGGAGACCCAGTACTTC. Together with reference TRBV5-1 and TRBJ2-5, the CDR3 gives the full variable domain: KAGVTQTPRYLIKTRGQQVTLSCSPISGHRSVSWYQQTPGQGLQFLFEYFSETQRNKGNFPGRFSGRQFSNSRSEMNVSTLELGDSALYLCASSFFGSGETQYFGPGTRLLVL.

This clonotype appeared a few times. The chain combines TRBV7-9 with TRBJ2-3; 11 nucleotides match TRBD2. This CDR3 has 16 residues. Per the germline V gene, CDR1 is SEHNR and CDR2 is FQNEAQ (reference sequence). J lost 2 bases, V lost 6 bases, and 7 bases had no gene match. CDR3 residues: CASSSLAGGVTDTQYF. DNA for the CDR3: TGTGCCAGCAGTTCCCTAGCGGGAGGAGTCACAGATACGCAGTATTTT.

The J gene is TRBJ1-1, the V gene TRBV20-1; D is ambiguous. The CDR3 runs 14 residues. The V gene lost 0 bases and the J gene lost 1 base, with 9 bases spanning the gap. The germline CDR1 and CDR2 sequences are DFQATT and SNEGSKA (reference sequence). CDR3 sequence (DNA): TGCAGTGCTAGAGACGCCGAGGGGAACACTGAAGCTTTCTTT. It translates to CSARDAEGNTEAFF.

Only a few counts were recorded for this clonotype. This sequence joins TRBV29-1 and TRBJ2-7; 8 bases align to TRBD1. CDR3 length: 13 amino acids. V was clipped by 7 bases and J by 2 bases; unmatched bases: 7. Germline V lookup: CDR1 SQVTM, CDR2 ANQGSEA. The CDR3 is CSARQTGAYEQYF. The CDR3 DNA is TGCAGCGCCCGGCAGACAGGGGCCTACGAGCAGTACTTC.

This clonotype was counted between two and nine times. V is TRBV6-1 and J is TRBJ1-4; TRBD1 aligns across 9 bases. Looked up from germline, CDR1 is MNHNS and CDR2 is SASEGT. V lost 6 bases to trimming and J lost 7 bases; unmatched junction nucleotides: 6. The CDR3 has 14 residues. The CDR3 loop is CASRWGQGTEKLFF. CDR3 DNA: TGTGCCAGCAGGTGGGGACAGGGTACTGAAAAACTGTTTTTT.

This chain joins TRBV24-1 and TRBJ2-1; no firm D call. V was pared by 5 bases and J by 0 bases, with 7 bases between. The CDR3 is 14 residues long. Per the germline V gene, CDR1 is KGHDR and CDR2 is SFDVKD. The CDR3 DNA sequence: TGTGCCACCAGTGGGGGTAGCTCCTACAATGAGCAGTTCTTC. It is translated as CATSGGSSYNEQFF.

This clonotype was found a few times. The chain uses TRBV6-1 and TRBJ2-7; 7 bases map to TRBD1. V lost 6 bases to trimming and J lost 3 bases; unmatched junction nucleotides: 5. Germline values: CDR1 MNHNS, CDR2 SASEGT. The CDR3 extends over 13 amino acids. For the CDR3, the DNA is TGTGCCAGCAGGACGGGACAGCACTACGAGCAGTACTTC. Translated: CASRTGQHYEQYF.

A few counts support this clonotype. The CDR3 bases are TGTGCCAGCAGCCGACAGGACGGGGGCTACGAGCAGTACTTC. Its protein product is CASSRQDGGYEQYF. The chain is built from TRBV5-6 and TRBJ2-7; D could derive from TRBD1 or TRBD2 (6 bases each). The length of the CDR3 is 14 residues. The germline V gene encodes CDR1 SGHDT and CDR2 YYEEEE. Trimming removed 4 bases from V and 3 bases from J, with 14 bases in between. Together with reference TRBV5-6 and TRBJ2-7, the CDR3 gives the full variable domain: DAGVTQSPTHLIKTRGQQVTLRCSPKSGHDTVSWYQQALGQGPQFIFQYYEEEERQRGNFPDRFSGHQFPNYSSELNVNALLLGDSALYLCASSRQDGGYEQYFGPGTRLTVT.

The gene calls are TRBV14 and TRBJ2-3; D might be TRBD2 (6 bases). Germline CDR1 and CDR2: SGHDN and FVKESK. There are 16 residues in the CDR3. With 2 bases removed from V and 3 bases from J, the gap between germline ends came to 15 bases. In DNA, the CDR3 is TGTGCCAGCAGCCAACCCTTGGGGGGACGGACAGATACGCAGTATTTT. It is translated as CASSQPLGGRTDTQYF.

This clonotype was picked up many times. J is TRBJ1-1 and V is TRBV9, with D unresolved. CDR1 SGDLS and CDR2 YYNGEE come from the germline V gene. The CDR3 has 16 residues. V lost 1 base and J 0 bases, leaving 13 bases between the germline ends. The CDR3 region has the DNA TGTGCCAGCAGCGTAACGGGAGGGAAAATGAACACTGAAGCTTTCTTT. Protein product: CASSVTGGKMNTEAFF.

The V call is TRBV2, the J call TRBJ2-1; possible D gene TRBD2, 6 bases. Trimming took 4 bases from V and 9 from J, leaving 13 bases between them. CDR1 and CDR2 (germline): SNHLY, FYNNEI. The CDR3 sequence is 13 residues long. The CDR3 bases are TGTGCCAGCAGTGCGCTTTTGGAGGGTGAGCAGTTCTTC. Protein sequence: CASSALLEGEQFF.

Only a few counts were recorded for this clonotype. The chain employs TRBV20-1 and TRBJ2-1, with 8 bases identical to TRBD2. The junction had 11 bases not matched to a gene; V was cut back by 6 bases and J by 7 bases. Germline CDR1 DFQATT, CDR2 SNEGSKA (reference sequence). This CDR3 spans 14 amino acids. The CDR3 sequence is CSALPGLGVNEQFF. CDR3 sequence (DNA): TGCAGTGCATTACCGGGACTAGGAGTTAATGAGCAGTTCTTC.

As for this clonotype: The junction shows a germline mismatch at one end, possibly a read error. The V gene is TRBV24-1, the J gene TRBJ2-3; the match to TRBD2 covers 9 bases. In germline, CDR1 is KGHDR, CDR2 SFDVKD. The CDR3 consists of 15 residues. The CDR3 is CATSDGGRAIDTQNF. For the CDR3, the DNA is TGTGCCACCAGTGATGGCGGGAGGGCCATAGATACGCAGAATTTT.